These T cell receptor beta chains were read from a single sample in a study of T-cell memory formation after mild COVID-19. Via MiXCR, TCRdb re-called the 5' RACE reads, giving one row per CDR3 protein. The table shows more than 400,000 distinct CDR3 sequences, with 15% to 20% occurring only once. The sample taken for sequencing was PBMCs or a T cell subset sorted from them (not recorded which). The receptors come from an adult woman who had mild COVID-19 (a few samples of this study predate the infection). Cell type and time point are not known. The CDR3 runs from the conserved cysteine through the conserved F or W. Each record gives: J gene, V gene, clone size, D gene, CDR3 DNA, CDR3 protein. The D gene is left open where the match is weak. Some rows have no size entry. The others give once, few or many, or a class for an expanded clone.

>TRBJ1-5|TRBV7-9|NA|TRBD1
TGTGCCAGCAGCCTCGTTGGCGGGACAGGAGGGTTCTTCAATCAGCCCCAGCATTTT
CASSLVGGTGGFFNQPQHF
>TRBJ2-3|TRBV7-9|few|TRBD2
TGTGCCAGCAGCCCGAAAGGCGGGGGGGGCGCAGATACGCAGTATTTT
CASSPKGGGGADTQYF
>TRBJ2-2|TRBV6-5|NA|NA
TGTGCCAGCAGTCGGACGGTAGCGGCGGCCGGGGAGCTGTTTTTT
CASSRTVAAAGELFF
>TRBJ1-2|TRBV5-4|NA|NA
TGTGACAGCAGCTTTACCACTCAGGCCCGTAACTATGGCTACACCTTC
CDSSFTTQARNYGYTF
>TRBJ2-5|TRBV18|NA|NA
TGTGCCAGCTCACCTAATTCAGAGACCCAGTACTTC
CASSPNSETQYF
>TRBJ2-5|TRBV12-3/TRBV12-4|NA|NA
TGTGCCAGCAGTTTTGATTGGGGCGAGACCCAGTACTTC
CASSFDWGETQYF
>TRBJ2-7|TRBV19|NA|TRBD2
TGTGCCAGTAGTATCGTAGCGGGAGGTTTCTACGAGCAGTACTTC
CASSIVAGGFYEQYF
>TRBJ2-7|TRBV4-2|NA|NA
TGTGCCAGCAGCCAAGATATGGGGGGCAGTCGATCCTACGAGCAGTACTTC
CASSQDMGGSRSYEQYF
>TRBJ2-1|TRBV5-1|many|NA
TGCGCCAGCAGCTTGTTGGAACCGCCCGGGTTCTTC
CASSLLEPPGFF
>TRBJ2-1|TRBV7-2|NA|TRBD1
TGTGCCAGCAGCCGGGACAGAGGGAACTACAATGAGCAGTTCTTC
CASSRDRGNYNEQFF
>TRBJ2-3|TRBV7-2|few|NA
TGTGCCAGCAGCTTAGCGCGGAAAGGGGCCGATACGCAGTATTTT
CASSLARKGADTQYF
>TRBJ1-1|TRBV20-1|few|TRBD1
TGCAGTGCTAGAAATCCAGGGGGTTTCGGGGCCCGATACTTGAACACTGAAGCTTTCTTT
CSARNPGGFGARYLNTEAFF
>TRBJ1-5|TRBV27|NA|NA
TGTGCCAGCAGTTTACGCTGGACGACTAGCAATCAGCCCCAGCATTTT
CASSLRWTTSNQPQHF
>TRBJ2-1|TRBV7-2|NA|NA
TGTGCCAGCAGCTTAGCGCCGGGTAGCGGCAATGAGCAGTTCTTC
CASSLAPGSGNEQFF
>TRBJ1-5|TRBV12-3/TRBV12-4|many|TRBD1
TGTGCCAGCAGTTTAGATGGGACAGGGGGTTTTCAGCCCCAGCATTTT
CASSLDGTGGFQPQHF
>TRBJ2-1|TRBV25-1|NA|TRBD1
TGTGCCAGCAGGGAGACAGGGCTGGGCAATGAGCAGTTCTTC
CASRETGLGNEQFF
>TRBJ2-5|TRBV10-3|few|TRBD2
TGTGCCATAAAAGCGGGGGGAGCGCGGGAGACCCAGTACTTC
CAIKAGGARETQYF
>TRBJ2-3|TRBV20-1|few|NA
TGCAGTGCTATGACTAGTCTCGATACGCAGTATTTT
CSAMTSLDTQYF
>TRBJ2-1|TRBV27|NA|NA
TGTGCCATCCCCCCGGGAGAAGCTTACAATGAGCAGTTCTTC
CAIPPGEAYNEQFF
>TRBJ2-1|TRBV3-1|NA|NA
TGTGCCAGCAGCCAAGTACAGCTCGGGGGACCTAAAGACAATGAGCAGTTCTTC
CASSQVQLGGPKDNEQFF
>TRBJ2-3|TRBV6-5|NA|TRBD2
TGTGCCAGCAGTCAGAGGACTAGCGGGAGGGCCGAAAAAAAAGATACGCAGTATTTT
CASSQRTSGRAEKKDTQYF
>TRBJ1-2|TRBV5-6|NA|NA
TGTGCCAGCAGCTTGGATGGGGGTGGCTATGGCTACACCTTC
CASSLDGGGYGYTF
>TRBJ2-1|TRBV7-6|NA|TRBD2
TGTGCCAGCAGTATTAGCGGGAGCCTCTACAATGAGCAGTTCTTC
CASSISGSLYNEQFF
>TRBJ1-2|TRBV12-3/TRBV12-4|NA|NA
TGTGCCAGCAGTTTTAGCGATATAGGGGGTGGCTACACCTTC
CASSFSDIGGGYTF
>TRBJ2-7|TRBV5-5|NA|NA
TGTGCCAGCAGCTTGGCCCCGGGTCCCCTGGAGCAGTACTTC
CASSLAPGPLEQYF
>TRBJ2-1|TRBV5-1|NA|NA
TGCGCCAGCAAAAGGTCGGGACTCGCGTACGATGAGCAGTTCTTC
CASKRSGLAYDEQFF
>TRBJ1-1|TRBV7-9|few|TRBD1
TGTGCCAGCAGCCAAGTCCCGGGACAGGAGGGAGCTTTCTTT
CASSQVPGQEGAFF
>TRBJ1-2|TRBV12-3/TRBV12-4|few|NA
TGTGCCAGCAGTTTACAGAGGACTGATTGGTACTATGGCTACACCTTC
CASSLQRTDWYYGYTF
>TRBJ2-7|TRBV6-5|many|NA
TGTGCCAGCAGTTACTCGGGGAGCTACGAGCAGTACTTC
CASSYSGSYEQYF